This TCR beta chain was identified during a study of T-cell memory formation after mild COVID-19. Overall study context: The two donors had largely donor-specific TCR clusters. Notes on the study in general: Later expanders leaned toward CD4+, whereas clones contracting from day 15 to 85 were balanced CD4/CD8.

Of note for this clonotype: The target antigen is unknown.

The TCR alpha and TCR beta cDNA libraries, bearing sample barcodes and UMIs, were generated by 5'RACE using constant-segment primers. TCRdb used MiXCR to reprocess the 5' RACE reads, holding one entry per CDR3 protein. The repertoire has some 45,000 distinct CDR3 sequences, roughly a quarter of them found once; the top ten carry just under 45%. CDR3 length: 13 residues. Trimming removed 5 bases at V and 4 bases at J, with 11 bases between. Germline assignment: CDR1 MNHEY and CDR2 SVGAGI. The sample was PBMCs or a T cell subset sorted from them (not recorded which). This rearrangement joins TRBV6-5 to TRBJ2-5; possible D gene TRBD1, 5 bases. The TCR comes from a young man who had mild COVID-19 (a few samples of this study predate the infection). Cell type and time point are not known. DNA of the CDR3: TGTGCCAGCAGTACCCGACAGAGAGAGACCCAGTACTTC. Translation gives CASSTRQRETQYF.